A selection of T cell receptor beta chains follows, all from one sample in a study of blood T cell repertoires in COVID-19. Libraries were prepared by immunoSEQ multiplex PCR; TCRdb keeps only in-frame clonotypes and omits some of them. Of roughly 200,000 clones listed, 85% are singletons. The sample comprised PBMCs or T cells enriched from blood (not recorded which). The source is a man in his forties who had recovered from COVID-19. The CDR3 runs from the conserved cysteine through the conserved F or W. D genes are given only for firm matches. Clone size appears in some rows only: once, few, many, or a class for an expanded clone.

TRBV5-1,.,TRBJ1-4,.,CASSLTGRDEKLFF,TGCGCCAGCAGCTTGACAGGTCGGGATGAAAAACTGTTTTTT
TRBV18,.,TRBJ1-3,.,CASSPVTGPGNTIYF,TGTGCCAGCTCACCAGTAACAGGGCCTGGAAACACCATATATTTT
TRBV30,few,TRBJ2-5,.,CAWSAPFPREQETQYF,TGTGCCTGGAGTGCCCCGTTCCCCCGGGAGCAAGAGACCCAGTACTTC
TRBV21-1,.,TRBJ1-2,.,CASSPGGQGAVGYTF,TGTGCCAGCAGCCCCGGAGGGCAGGGAGCGGTTGGCTACACCTTC
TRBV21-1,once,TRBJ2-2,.,CASRAGARMNTGELFF,TGTGCCAGCAGGGCGGGGGCTAGGATGAACACCGGGGAGCTGTTTTTT
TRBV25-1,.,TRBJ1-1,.,CASRVLDSHNTEAFF,TGTGCCAGCAGAGTCCTAGACAGTCATAACACTGAAGCTTTCTTT
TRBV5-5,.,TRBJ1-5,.,CASSLGSGYNQPQHF,TGTGCCAGCAGTCTTGGTTCAGGGTATAATCAGCCCCAGCATTTT
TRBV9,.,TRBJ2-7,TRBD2,CASSVGLAEIYEQYF,TGTGCCAGCAGCGTAGGCCTAGCGGAAATCTACGAGCAGTACTTC
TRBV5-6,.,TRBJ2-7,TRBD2,CASSRWTSGRSEQYF,TGTGCCAGCAGCCGTTGGACTAGCGGGAGGAGCGAGCAGTACTTC
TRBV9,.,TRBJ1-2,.,CASSPPRGNYGYTF,TGTGCCAGCAGCCCCCCCCGAGGGAACTATGGCTACACCTTC
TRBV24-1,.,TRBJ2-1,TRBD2,CATSGSTNEQFF,TGTGCCACTAGCGGGAGTACGAATGAGCAGTTCTTC
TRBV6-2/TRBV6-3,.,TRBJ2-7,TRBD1,CASSQSPGQFHYEQYF,TGTGCCAGCAGCCAATCTCCGGGACAGTTCCACTACGAGCAGTACTTC
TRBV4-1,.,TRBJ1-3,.,CASSLQGNTIYF,TGCGCCAGCAGCCTACAGGGAAACACCATATATTTT
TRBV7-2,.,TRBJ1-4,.,CASSLVLEGEKLFF,TGTGCCAGCAGCTTAGTTTTGGAGGGCGAAAAACTGTTTTTT
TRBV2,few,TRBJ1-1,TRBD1,CASSEQGAGTEAFF,TGTGCCAGCAGTGAACAGGGGGCAGGGACTGAAGCTTTCTTT
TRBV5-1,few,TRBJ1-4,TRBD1,CASSLTGEVGKLFF,TGCGCCAGCAGCTTGACAGGGGAGGTTGGAAAACTGTTTTTT
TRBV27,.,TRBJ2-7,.,CASRLNLGLNYEQYF,TGTGCCAGCAGACTGAACCTGGGACTTAACTACGAGCAGTACTTC
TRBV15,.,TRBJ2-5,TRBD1,CATSLDRQGIRETQYF,TGTGCCACCAGCTTAGATAGACAGGGAATTCGGGAGACCCAGTACTTC
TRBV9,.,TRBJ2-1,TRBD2,CASSVEGPSGAFDEQFF,TGTGCCAGCAGCGTAGAGGGGCCTAGCGGAGCTTTCGATGAGCAGTTCTTC
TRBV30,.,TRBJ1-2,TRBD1,CAWGGTAYYGYTF,TGTGCCTGGGGGGGGACAGCTTATTATGGCTACACCTTC
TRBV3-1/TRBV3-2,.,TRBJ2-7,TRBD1,CASSPTGTENYEQYF,TGTGCCAGCAGCCCAACCGGGACAGAAAACTACGAGCAGTACTTC
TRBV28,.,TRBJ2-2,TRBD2,CASSLRLAETGELFF,TGTGCCAGCAGTTTGAGACTAGCGGAGACCGGGGAGCTGTTTTTT
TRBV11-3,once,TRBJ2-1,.,CASSLGEISYNEQFF,TGTGCCAGCAGCCTCGGGGAGATATCCTACAATGAGCAGTTCTTC
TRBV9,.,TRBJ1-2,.,CASSVEGGPTYGYTF,TGTGCCAGCAGCGTAGAAGGGGGTCCGACCTATGGCTACACCTTC
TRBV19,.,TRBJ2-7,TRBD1,CASSRDSTYEQYF,TGTGCCAGTAGTAGGGACAGCACCTACGAGCAGTACTTC
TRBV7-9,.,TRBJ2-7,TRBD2,CASSLGRAGGPLRSYEQYF,TGTGCCAGCAGCTTAGGACGGGCGGGAGGACCCCTGCGGTCCTACGAGCAGTACTTC
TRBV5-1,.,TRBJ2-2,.,CASSRRRDTGELFF,TGCGCCAGCAGCCGTCGGAGGGACACCGGGGAGCTGTTTTTT
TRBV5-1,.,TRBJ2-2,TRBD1,CASRRPFGQGTGELFF,TGCGCCAGCAGAAGACCGTTCGGACAGGGGACCGGGGAGCTGTTTTTT
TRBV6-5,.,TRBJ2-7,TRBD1,CASSGQGVVYEQYF,TGTGCCAGCAGCGGACAGGGGGTGGTTTACGAGCAGTACTTC
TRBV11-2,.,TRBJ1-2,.,CASSPSGGVGYTF,TGTGCCAGCAGCCCTTCGGGCGGGGTTGGCTACACCTTC